This record covers a single TCR beta chain. These data originate in a study of blood T cell repertoires in COVID-19. Residents of 24 US areas, aged about 18 to 89 years, made up the participants. Method: immunoSEQ multiplex PCR; TCRdb's copy keeps in-frame clones and lacks some. Among approximately 180,000 clones listed, around 83% were seen once. V shed 1 base and J shed 3 bases, with 18 bases lying between them. Germline lookup yields CDR1 LNHDA and CDR2 SQIVND (reference sequence). The CDR3 covers 17 residues. Material for sequencing was PBMCs or T cells enriched from blood (not recorded which). The chain links TRBV19 to TRBJ1-1; TRBD1 is a possible D gene (5 bases). The TCR comes from a man aged 40-49 years who had recovered from COVID-19. The CDR3 protein is CASSIAYGGVRDTEAFF. DNA for the CDR3: TGTGCCAGTAGTATAGCCTATGGAGGGGTACGGGACACTGAAGCTTTCTTT.